The 18 T cell receptor beta chains below all came from one sample that was sequenced in a study of T cells in Graves' hyperthyroidism and ophthalmopathy. RNA transcripts were the template for amplifying TCR beta CDR3 regions. TCR CDR3 regions were first amplified by RT-PCR with HTBI primers. Each CDR3 protein gets one entry after TCRdb re-called the multiplex PCR reads with MiXCR. The table has 30,000 to 45,000 distinct CDR3 sequences, around 53% seen once. Sequencing was carried out using blood. The receptor source for this set is a man aged 40-50 years with Graves' ophthalmopathy.

There are a few counts of this clonotype. A much larger clone differs by one base, so this may be a read error. The chain joins TRBV6-1 to TRBJ2-1; the D gene could be TRBD1 or TRBD2 (6 bases each). The CDR3 covers 15 residues. The V gene's germline CDR1 is MNHNS and CDR2 SASEGT. The V gene lost 8 bases and the J gene lost 9 bases, with 23 bases spanning the gap. Here the CDR3 DNA reads TGTGCCAGCCTCCGACTAGTGGGGGGCCGGGGTGAGCAGTTCTTC. Its translation: CASLRLVGGRGEQFF.

This clonotype ranks as medium-sized (0.01 to 0.1%). The CDR3 sequence is CSASNGQGLDGYTF. DNA for the CDR3: TGCAGTGCTAGCAATGGACAGGGGTTGGATGGCTACACCTTC. The chain combines TRBV20-1 with TRBJ1-2; 9 bases are shared with TRBD1. The CDR3 sequence is 14 residues long. V lost 3 bases and J lost 6; bases outside the gene matches: 8. Germline CDR1 DFQATT, CDR2 SNEGSKA (reference sequence).

The chain couples TRBV9 to TRBJ2-1; 13 nucleotides line up with TRBD2. Germline CDR1 and CDR2: SGDLS and YYNGEE. This CDR3 spans 16 amino acids. The junction had 8 bases not matched to a gene; V was cut back by 3 bases and J by 8 bases. Written as DNA, the CDR3 is TGTGCCAGCAGCGCCCGACTAGCGGGAGGCTTCGATGAGCAGTTCTTC. Translation gives CASSARLAGGFDEQFF.

As concerns this clonotype: One end of the junction is discordant with germline, which a read error may explain. The chain is built from TRBV6-4 and TRBJ2-3, with D perhaps matching TRBD1 (6 bases). The V gene's germline CDR1 is MRHNA and CDR2 SNTAGT. This CDR3 region has 14 residues. The chain's CDR3 is CACSWTESTETQYF. In nucleotides, the CDR3 is TGTGCCTGCAGTTGGACAGAGAGCACAGAGACGCAGTATTTT.

The sample holds one count of this clonotype. This rearrangement joins TRBV6-1 to TRBJ2-7; D is perhaps TRBD1 or TRBD2 (6 bases each). This CDR3 has 15 amino acids. Germline CDR1 is MNHNS and CDR2 is SASEGT. Between the trimmed V and J ends, which lost 5 bases and 4 bases, there was a span of 18 bases. In nucleotides, the CDR3 is TGTGCCAGCAGTCAGGGGATCGCCGGGAGTTACGAGCAGTACTTC. This encodes CASSQGIAGSYEQYF.

This clonotype was recorded many times. V usage is TRBV5-5 and J usage is TRBJ1-1; unclear D gene. V was trimmed by 8 bases and J by 2 bases, leaving 16 bases between them. In germline, CDR1 is SGHKS, CDR2 YYEKEE (reference sequence). This CDR3 spans 14 amino acids. CDR3: CASSQNSPNTEAFF. CDR3 bases: TGTGCCAGTTCTCAGAACAGTCCTAACACTGAAGCTTTCTTT.

On this clonotype itself: At one end, the junction sequence differs from germline, possibly due to a read error. The DNA for the CDR3 is TGTGCCAGCAGCTTAAATTCCGGGGTCAACGTCCTGACTTTC. It is translated as CASSLNSGVNVLTF. The chain recombines TRBV7-6 with TRBJ2-6; a weak D match, TRBD2 (5 bases). The CDR3 length is 14 residues. From germline, CDR1 is SGHVS and CDR2 FNYEAQ. The entire variable domain, with the rest obtained from reference TRBV7-6 and TRBJ2-6, is as follows: GAGVSQSPRYKVTKRGQDVALRCDPISGHVSLYWYRQALGQGPEFLTYFNYEAQQDKSGLPNDRFSAERPEGSISTLTIQRTEQRDSAMYRCASSLNSGVNVLTFGAGSRLTVL.

This clonotype occurred many times. The CDR3 DNA follows: TGTGCCAGCAGCCGGTTAGGGGTCCTCTCCTACAATGAGCAGTTCTTC. This translates into CASSRLGVLSYNEQFF. The chain employs TRBV14 and TRBJ2-1, with a tentative D call TRBD1 (5 bases). The CDR3 runs 16 residues. Germline V gene sequence: CDR1 SGHDN, CDR2 FVKESK. Trimming removed 4 bases at V and 0 bases at J, with 13 bases between.

The chain recombines TRBV20-1 with TRBJ2-3, with 11 bases lining up with TRBD2. CDR1 DFQATT and CDR2 SNEGSKA come from the germline V gene (reference sequence). This CDR3 contains 16 residues. The CDR3 coding sequence is TGCAGAGGGACTAGCGGACCACCTACTAGCACAGATACGCAGTATTTT. Amino acid sequence: CRGTSGPPTSTDTQYF.

This CDR3 is CASSLGQGANVLTFF. CDR3 sequence (DNA): TGTGCCAGCAGCTTGGGGCAAGGGGCCAACGTCCTGACTTTCTTT. This chain links TRBV5-6 with TRBJ1-1; D is possibly TRBD1 (5 bases). Germline V gene sequence: CDR1 SGHDT, CDR2 YYEEEE. This CDR3 is built from 15 residues. V was trimmed by 0 bases and J by 12 bases, leaving 21 bases between them. Filled out from reference TRBV5-6 and TRBJ1-1, the complete variable domain reads DAGVTQSPTHLIKTRGQQVTLRCSPKSGHDTVSWYQQALGQGPQFIFQYYEEEERQRGNFPDRFSGHQFPNYSSELNVNALLLGDSALYLCASSLGQGANVLTFFGQGTRLTVV.

V gene TRBV24-1 combines with J gene TRBJ2-2, with 12 positions matching TRBD2. Germline V gives CDR1 KGHDR, CDR2 SFDVKD. The length of the CDR3 is 14 residues. Trimming at V came to 7 bases and at J to 8 bases, leaving 4 bases not matched to a gene. The CDR3 region has the DNA TGTGCCACCAGGACTAGCGGGAGTTCTGGGGAGCTGTTTTTT. Translation: CATRTSGSSGELFF.

This clonotype was counted many times. The chain has TRBV6-5 and TRBJ1-2; a weak D match, TRBD1 (5 bases). Trimming shortened V by 6 bases and J by 1 base, and 9 bases separated the two germline ends. The CDR3 length is 13 residues. The germline V gene encodes CDR1 MNHEY and CDR2 SVGAGI. The CDR3 nucleotides are TGTGCCAGCAGCCCCGACAGTAACTATGGCTACACCTTC. Its protein product is CASSPDSNYGYTF.

This clonotype was observed many times. Here the CDR3 DNA reads TGTGCCAGCACCATCTCACGAAGCACAGATACGCAGTATTTT. Translating gives CASTISRSTDTQYF. This chain uses TRBV7-9 with TRBJ2-3, with no clear D. V was trimmed by 7 bases and J by 0 bases, leaving 11 bases between them. This CDR3 region has 14 residues. Germline V gene data show CDR1 as SEHNR and CDR2 as FQNEAQ (reference sequence).

This clonotype has ten or more counts. The J gene is TRBJ1-2, the V gene TRBV7-9; D remains ambiguous. V gave up 1 base and J gave up 4 bases, with 7 bases separating them. Germline lookup yields CDR1 SEHNR and CDR2 FQNEAQ (reference sequence). The CDR3 has 13 amino acids. The CDR3 DNA is TGTGCCAGCAGCTTAGGTCTAAGCTATGGCTACACCTTC. Translated, it gives CASSLGLSYGYTF.

To note about this clonotype: In this CDR3 the conserved last residue, phenylalanine or tryptophan, is missing, so a read error is likely. The limits of the CDR3 on the DNA are not certain, so only TCRdb's listed CDR3 is given. The chain uses TRBV3-1 and TRBJ1-1. The germline gives CDR1 LGHDT, CDR2 YNNKEL (reference sequence). The CDR3 adds up to 10 amino acids, both ends counted. This chain's CDR3 is CASSQGTEFL.

The V call is TRBV20-1, the J call TRBJ2-7; D uncertain. V was trimmed by 6 bases and J by 0 bases, leaving 15 bases between them. CDR1 DFQATT and CDR2 SNEGSKA come from the germline V gene (reference sequence). This CDR3 has 14 residues. CDR3 amino acids: CSAQAPPCSYEQYF. The CDR3 DNA is TGCAGTGCCCAAGCACCTCCGTGCTCCTACGAGCAGTACTTC.

This clonotype was picked up many times. DNA of the CDR3: TGTGCCAGCAGCTTAAGTCGCGCAGGAAACTATGGCTACACCTTC. Encoded protein: CASSLSRAGNYGYTF. The chain recombines TRBV7-9 with TRBJ1-2; D uncertain. CDR1 is SEHNR and CDR2 is FQNEAQ in the germline V gene (reference sequence). The CDR3 extends over 15 amino acids. V dropped 2 bases and J dropped 2 bases, with 12 bases sitting between them.

The V call is TRBV19, the J call TRBJ1-5; tentatively, D is TRBD1 (5 bases). The CDR3 has 13 amino acids. CDR1 is LNHDA, CDR2 SQIVND, per germline (reference sequence). Trimming pared 6 bases from V and 11 bases from J, leaving 17 bases between. CDR3 DNA sequence: TGTGCCAGTAGACCTAGAGGAGGGGAGACCCAGCATTTT. Translated, it gives CASRPRGGETQHF.